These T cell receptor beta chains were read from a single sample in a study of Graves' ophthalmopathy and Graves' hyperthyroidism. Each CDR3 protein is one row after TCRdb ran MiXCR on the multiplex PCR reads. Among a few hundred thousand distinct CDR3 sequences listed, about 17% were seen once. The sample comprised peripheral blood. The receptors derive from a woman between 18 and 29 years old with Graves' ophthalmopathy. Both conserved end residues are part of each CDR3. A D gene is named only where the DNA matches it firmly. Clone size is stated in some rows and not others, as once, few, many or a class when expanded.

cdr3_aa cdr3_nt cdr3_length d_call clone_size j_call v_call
CAWRPNLNTEAFF TGTGCCTGGCGCCCAAATCTGAACACTGAAGCTTTCTTT 13 NA many TRBJ1-1 TRBV30
CASSQDRGPGNTIYF TGCGCCAGCAGCCAAGACAGGGGGCCTGGAAACACCATATATTTT 15 TRBD1 many TRBJ1-3 TRBV4-1
CASSRQGMGETQYF TGTGCCAGCTCTCGACAGGGGATGGGAGAGACCCAGTACTTC 14 TRBD1 NA TRBJ2-5 TRBV2
CATQSLRGAGPSYEQYF TGTGCCACCCAGTCATTAAGGGGGGCAGGTCCATCCTACGAGCAGTACTTC 17 NA many TRBJ2-7 TRBV27
CASSPVTGTTYEQYF TGTGCCAGCTCCCCAGTGACTGGCACTACCTACGAGCAGTACTTC 15 NA NA TRBJ2-7 TRBV28
CSADREKTSGGFGLF TGCAGCGCTGACAGAGAGAAAACCTCTGGCGGGTTTGGTCTCTTT 15 NA many TRBJ1-1 TRBV29-1
CASKFPGVSETQYF TGTGCCAGTAAATTTCCGGGAGTTTCAGAGACCCAGTACTTC 14 NA NA TRBJ2-5 TRBV19
CASSQAPGRGANVLTF TGTGCCAGCAGCCAAGCCCCAGGGCGAGGGGCCAACGTCCTGACTTTC 16 NA few TRBJ2-6 TRBV3-1
CASSLWPGAGNTIYF TGTGCCAGCAGCTTATGGCCAGGGGCTGGAAACACCATATATTTT 15 NA many TRBJ1-3 TRBV7-2
CASSSSPGTGSYEQYF TGTGCCAGCAGTTCTAGTCCCGGGACAGGGTCCTACGAGCAGTACTTC 16 TRBD1 many TRBJ2-7 TRBV6-2/TRBV6-3
CSARVGDRGLEQYF TGCAGTGCTAGAGTGGGTGACAGGGGGCTCGAGCAGTACTTC 14 TRBD1 many TRBJ2-7 TRBV20-1
CATSTDRDRLLGYTF TGTGCCACCAGCACGGACCGGGACAGACTCCTTGGCTACACCTTC 15 TRBD1 NA TRBJ1-2 TRBV15
CASGYVTGRGQETQYF TGTGCTAGTGGTTACGTTACCGGCAGGGGCCAAGAGACCCAGTACTTC 16 NA many TRBJ2-5 TRBV12-5
CSARRKLAGGGEQYF TGCAGTGCTAGGAGGAAACTAGCGGGAGGTGGTGAGCAGTACTTC 15 TRBD2 many TRBJ2-7 TRBV20-1
CASRGGTYGYTF TGTGCCAGCCGAGGGGGGACCTATGGCTACACCTTC 12 NA few TRBJ1-2 TRBV6-1
CATSRSPPLPPAPTGGQETQYF TGTGCCACCAGCAGATCGCCACCCCTTCCACCGGCCCCGACAGGGGGCCAAGAGACCCAGTACTTC 22 TRBD1 NA TRBJ2-5 TRBV15
CASRLNRARSYEQYF TGTGCCAGCAGATTAAACAGGGCACGGTCCTACGAGCAGTACTTC 15 NA many TRBJ2-7 TRBV6-5
CASSYPFGEGVYEQYF TGTGCCAGCAGTTATCCCTTCGGTGAAGGGGTCTACGAGCAGTACTTC 16 NA NA TRBJ2-7 TRBV6-2/TRBV6-3
CASTNRDRANEQYF TGTGCCAGCACCAACAGGGACAGGGCTAACGAGCAGTACTTC 14 TRBD1 few TRBJ2-7 TRBV12-3/TRBV12-4
CASSLVFASGRAYTGELFF TGTGCCAGCAGCTTAGTATTCGCTAGCGGGAGGGCCTACACCGGGGAGCTGTTTTTT 19 TRBD2 NA TRBJ2-2 TRBV11-2
CASSLNRGKGETQYF TGTGCCAGCAGTCTTAACAGGGGGAAGGGAGAGACCCAGTACTTC 15 TRBD1 many TRBJ2-5 TRBV6-5
CASSGRKMAFF TGTGCCAGTAGTGGGCGGAAAATGGCTTTCTTT 11 NA many TRBJ1-1 TRBV19
CASSPPRGQTLEQYF TGTGCCAGCAGCCCCCCCCGTGGGCAGACCCTAGAGCAGTACTTC 15 NA NA TRBJ2-7 TRBV12-3/TRBV12-4
CASSFPPPGRSEQYF TGTGCCAGCAGCTTTCCTCCTCCCGGACGTAGCGAGCAGTACTTC 15 NA many TRBJ2-7 TRBV7-9
CASSPTSKSSYEQYF TGTGCCAGCAGTCCCACTAGTAAAAGCTCCTACGAGCAGTACTTC 15 NA many TRBJ2-7 TRBV28
CASGLGGAQYF TGTGCTAGTGGCCTAGGAGGGGCCCAGTACTTC 11 NA many TRBJ2-5 TRBV12-5
CASSLPLGQGYGYTF TGTGCCAGCAGTTTACCCCTCGGCCAGGGCTATGGCTACACCTTC 15 NA NA TRBJ1-2 TRBV28
CSVGTRSYEQYF TGCAGCGTTGGGACTAGATCCTACGAGCAGTACTTC 12 TRBD2 many TRBJ2-7 TRBV29-1